The clone carrying this T cell receptor beta chain was seen more than once but under ten times. RNA-based 3' RACE libraries used unique molecular identifiers. TCRdb reanalysed the 3' RACE reads using MiXCR and keeps one entry per CDR3 protein. Of fewer than 50,000 distinct CDR3 sequences in the sample, approximately 4.3% were seen once. Per the germline V gene, CDR1 is SNHLY and CDR2 is FYNNEI. The CDR3 extends over 13 amino acids. The ends were cut back, 6 bases at V and 3 bases at J, with 12 bases in the middle. This record comes from a study of HIV-infected children after antiretroviral therapy interruption. Looking at the study overall: Most children had recorded EBV and CMV exposure.

Sample treatment: PENTA 11 planned treatment interruption arm or continuous ART arm. Naive CD4+ CD45RA+ CD45RO- T cells were sorted from thawed PBMCs. The V call is TRBV2, the J call TRBJ2-7; unclear D gene. The sequenced sample was CD45RA+ CD4+ T cells from PBMCs, pooled from several time points, obtained from a donor given antiretroviral therapy, either interrupted or continuous. Specified subset: naive CD4+ CD45RA+ CD45RO- T cells. The clonotype originates from a pool of human donors with HIV. The CDR3 loop is CASRENVGYEQYF. The CDR3 region has the DNA TGTGCCAGCAGGGAAAATGTTGGCTACGAGCAGTACTTC.